This T cell receptor beta chain was found in a study of control samples from healthy donors and cancer patients (dated by TCRdb to 2018 to 2020). Spanning cysteine to phenylalanine, the CDR3 consists of 12 amino acids. The only DNA kept is the CDR3, 36 bases in frame from the first base. V is shortened by 7 bases, J by 2 bases, and the region joining them spans 8 bases. CDR1 and CDR2 (ENHRY, SYGVKD) derive from the germline V gene. Notes on this clone: There is no known antigen for this receptor. Per-base qualities were not stored, and no clone one base away is much larger.

Preparation of the library involved the immunoSEQ multiplex PCR assay. TCRdb holds this immuneACCESS table with in-frame rearrangements only. Some clones are missing; in checked studies, unresolved V genes explain under half, and the rest has no known cause. The sample has around 180,000 clones on record, around nine tenths of them singletons. Roughly 5.3% of the sample comes from the top ten. The sequenced material came from blood. The V gene is TRBV10-3 and the J gene is TRBJ1-1, with the D gene not confidently named. This TCR was sampled from a woman between 25 and 40 years old in good health. The nucleotide sequence reads TGTGCCATCAACAGCGGCAACACTGAAGCTTTCTTT. The translation is CAINSGNTEAFF.